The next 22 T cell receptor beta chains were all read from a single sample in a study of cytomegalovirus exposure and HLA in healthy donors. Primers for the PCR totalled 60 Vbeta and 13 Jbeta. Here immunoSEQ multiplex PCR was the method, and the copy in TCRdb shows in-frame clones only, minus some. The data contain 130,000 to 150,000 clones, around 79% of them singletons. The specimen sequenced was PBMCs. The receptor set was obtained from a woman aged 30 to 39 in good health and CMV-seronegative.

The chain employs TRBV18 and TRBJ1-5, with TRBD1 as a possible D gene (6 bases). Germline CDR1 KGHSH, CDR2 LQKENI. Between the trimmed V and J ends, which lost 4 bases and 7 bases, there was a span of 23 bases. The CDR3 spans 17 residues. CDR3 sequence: CASSRNYRVIEGQPQHF. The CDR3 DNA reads TGTGCCAGCTCACGAAATTACAGGGTGATAGAAGGACAGCCCCAGCATTTT.

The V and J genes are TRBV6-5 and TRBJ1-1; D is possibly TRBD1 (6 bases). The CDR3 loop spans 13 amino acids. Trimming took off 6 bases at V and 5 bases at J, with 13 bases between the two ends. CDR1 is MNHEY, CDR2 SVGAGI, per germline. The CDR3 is CASSYREGTEAFF. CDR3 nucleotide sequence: TGTGCCAGCAGCTACAGGGAGGGGACTGAAGCTTTCTTT.

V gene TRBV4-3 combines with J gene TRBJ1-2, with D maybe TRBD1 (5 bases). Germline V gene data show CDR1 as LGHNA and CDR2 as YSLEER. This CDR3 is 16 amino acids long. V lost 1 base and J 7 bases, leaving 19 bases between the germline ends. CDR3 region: CASSQVEGTGGRGYTF. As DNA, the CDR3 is TGCGCCAGCAGCCAAGTGGAGGGCACAGGCGGTCGTGGCTACACCTTC.

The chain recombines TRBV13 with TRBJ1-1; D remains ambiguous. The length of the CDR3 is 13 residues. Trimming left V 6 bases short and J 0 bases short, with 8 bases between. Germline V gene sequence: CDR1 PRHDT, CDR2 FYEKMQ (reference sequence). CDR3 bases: TGTGCCAGCAGTCTTAACATGAACACTGAAGCTTTCTTT. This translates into CASSLNMNTEAFF.

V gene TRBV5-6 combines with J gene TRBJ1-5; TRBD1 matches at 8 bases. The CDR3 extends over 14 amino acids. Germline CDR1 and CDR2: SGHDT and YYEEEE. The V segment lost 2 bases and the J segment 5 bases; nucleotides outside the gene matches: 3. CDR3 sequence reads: CASSFGQGDQPQHF. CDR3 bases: TGTGCCAGCAGCTTCGGACAGGGTGATCAGCCCCAGCATTTT.

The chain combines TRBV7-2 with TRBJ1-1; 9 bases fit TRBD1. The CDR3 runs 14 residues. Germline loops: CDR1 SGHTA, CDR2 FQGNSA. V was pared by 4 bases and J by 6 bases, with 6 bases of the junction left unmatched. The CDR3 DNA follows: TGTGCCAGCAGCTACCGGGACAGGGAATCTGAAGCTTTCTTT. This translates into CASSYRDRESEAFF.

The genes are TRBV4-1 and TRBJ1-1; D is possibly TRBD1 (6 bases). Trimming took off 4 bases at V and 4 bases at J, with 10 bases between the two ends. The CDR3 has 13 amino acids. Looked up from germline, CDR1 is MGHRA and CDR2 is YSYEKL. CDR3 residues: CASSRGHSTEAFF. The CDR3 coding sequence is TGCGCCAGCAGCCGGGGACACAGCACTGAAGCTTTCTTT.

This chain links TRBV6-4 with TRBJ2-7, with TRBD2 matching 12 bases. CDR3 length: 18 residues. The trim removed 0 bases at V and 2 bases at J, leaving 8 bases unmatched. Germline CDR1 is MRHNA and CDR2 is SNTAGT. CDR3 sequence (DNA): TGTGCCAGCAGTGACTCACGGACTAGCGGGGAAAACCCCTACGAGCAGTACTTC. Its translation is CASSDSRTSGENPYEQYF.

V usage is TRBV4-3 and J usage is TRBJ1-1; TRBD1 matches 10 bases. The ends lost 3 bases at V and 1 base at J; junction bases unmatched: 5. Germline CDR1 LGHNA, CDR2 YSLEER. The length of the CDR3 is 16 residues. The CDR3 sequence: CASSQGTGAQNTEAFF. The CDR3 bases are TGCGCCAGCAGCCAGGGGACAGGGGCCCAGAACACTGAAGCTTTCTTT.

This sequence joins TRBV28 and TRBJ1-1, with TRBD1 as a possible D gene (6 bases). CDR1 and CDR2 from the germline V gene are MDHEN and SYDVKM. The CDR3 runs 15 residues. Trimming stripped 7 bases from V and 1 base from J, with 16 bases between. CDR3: CASTLGGAKNTEAFF. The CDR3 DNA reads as TGTGCCAGCACCCTAGGGGGGGCTAAGAACACTGAAGCTTTCTTT.

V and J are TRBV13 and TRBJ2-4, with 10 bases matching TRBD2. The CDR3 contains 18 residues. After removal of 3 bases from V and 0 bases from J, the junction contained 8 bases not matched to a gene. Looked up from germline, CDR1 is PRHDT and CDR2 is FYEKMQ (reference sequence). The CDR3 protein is CASSFGSLAGAAKNIQYF. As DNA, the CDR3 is TGTGCCAGCAGCTTCGGCTCCCTAGCGGGGGCAGCCAAAAACATTCAGTACTTC.

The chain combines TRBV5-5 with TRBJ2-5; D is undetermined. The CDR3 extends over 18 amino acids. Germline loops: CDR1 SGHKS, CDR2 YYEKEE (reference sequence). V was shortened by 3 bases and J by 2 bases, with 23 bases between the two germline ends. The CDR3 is CASSSRFIFDTVQETQYF. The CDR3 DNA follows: TGTGCCAGCAGCTCCCGTTTTATTTTCGACACGGTACAAGAGACCCAGTACTTC.

The CDR3 coding sequence is TGTGCCAGCAGCGTGGGGGGGTTGGAGGAGCAGTACTTC. It is translated as CASSVGGLEEQYF. The chain has TRBV9 and TRBJ2-7; TRBD2 aligns across 7 bases. The junction had 6 bases not matched to a gene; V was cut back by 2 bases and J by 7 bases. CDR1 and CDR2 from the germline V gene are SGDLS and YYNGEE. This CDR3 comprises 13 residues.

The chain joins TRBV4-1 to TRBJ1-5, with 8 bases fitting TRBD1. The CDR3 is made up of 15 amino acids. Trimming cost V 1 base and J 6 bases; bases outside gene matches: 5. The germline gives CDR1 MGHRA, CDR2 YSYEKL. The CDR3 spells CASSQGDRPAQPQHF. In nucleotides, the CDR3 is TGCGCCAGCAGCCAAGGGGACAGGCCGGCTCAGCCCCAGCATTTT.

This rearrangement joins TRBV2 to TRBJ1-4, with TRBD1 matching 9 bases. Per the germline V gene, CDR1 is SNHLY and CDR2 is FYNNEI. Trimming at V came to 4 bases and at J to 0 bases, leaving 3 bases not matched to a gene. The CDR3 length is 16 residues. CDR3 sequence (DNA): TGTGCCAGCAGTGGGGGACAGGGACCAACTAATGAAAAACTGTTTTTT. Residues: CASSGGQGPTNEKLFF.

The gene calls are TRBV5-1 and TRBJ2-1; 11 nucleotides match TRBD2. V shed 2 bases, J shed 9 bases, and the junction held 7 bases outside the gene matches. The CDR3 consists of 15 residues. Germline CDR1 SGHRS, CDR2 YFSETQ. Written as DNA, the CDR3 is TGCGCCAGCAGCTTTAGTAGCGGGGGGGCCACTGAGCAGTTCTTC. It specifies CASSFSSGGATEQFF.

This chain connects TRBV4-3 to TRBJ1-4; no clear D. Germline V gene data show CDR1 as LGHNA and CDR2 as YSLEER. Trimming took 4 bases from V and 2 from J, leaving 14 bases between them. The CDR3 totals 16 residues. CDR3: CASSRQVGATNEKLFF. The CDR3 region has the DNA TGCGCCAGCAGCCGTCAGGTGGGAGCCACTAATGAAAAACTGTTTTTT.

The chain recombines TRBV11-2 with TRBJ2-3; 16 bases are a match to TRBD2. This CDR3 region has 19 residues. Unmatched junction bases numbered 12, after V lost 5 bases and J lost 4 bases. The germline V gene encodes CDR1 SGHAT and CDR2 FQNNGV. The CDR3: CASSPKGTSGGASADTQYF. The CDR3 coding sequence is TGTGCCAGCAGCCCGAAGGGGACTAGCGGGGGGGCCAGCGCAGATACGCAGTATTTT.

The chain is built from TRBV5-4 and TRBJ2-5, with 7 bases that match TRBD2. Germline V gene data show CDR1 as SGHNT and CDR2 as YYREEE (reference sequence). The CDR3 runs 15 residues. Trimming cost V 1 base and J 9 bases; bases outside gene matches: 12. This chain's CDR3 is CASSLPGEGQGAQYF. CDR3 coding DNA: TGTGCCAGCAGCTTGCCGGGGGAGGGCCAAGGGGCCCAGTACTTC.

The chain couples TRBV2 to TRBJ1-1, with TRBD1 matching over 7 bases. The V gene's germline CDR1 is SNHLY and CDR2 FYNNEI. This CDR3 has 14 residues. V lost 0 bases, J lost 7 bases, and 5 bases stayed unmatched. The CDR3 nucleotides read TGTGCCAGCAGTGAAGCAGGGACAGAGCTTGAAGCTTTCTTT. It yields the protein CASSEAGTELEAFF.

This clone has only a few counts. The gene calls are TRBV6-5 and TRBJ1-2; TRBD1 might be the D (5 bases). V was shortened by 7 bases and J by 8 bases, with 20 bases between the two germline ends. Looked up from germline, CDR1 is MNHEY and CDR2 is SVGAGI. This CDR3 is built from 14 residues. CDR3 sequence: CASNTGGGLYGYTF. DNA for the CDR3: TGTGCCAGCAATACAGGCGGGGGATTATACGGCTACACCTTC.

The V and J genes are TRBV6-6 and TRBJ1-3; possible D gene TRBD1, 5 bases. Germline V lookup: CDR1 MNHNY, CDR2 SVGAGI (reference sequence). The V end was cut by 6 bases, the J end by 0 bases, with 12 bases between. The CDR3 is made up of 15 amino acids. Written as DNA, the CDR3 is TGTGCCAGCAGCCTGACAGCTGTCTCTGGAAACACCATATATTTT. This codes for CASSLTAVSGNTIYF.